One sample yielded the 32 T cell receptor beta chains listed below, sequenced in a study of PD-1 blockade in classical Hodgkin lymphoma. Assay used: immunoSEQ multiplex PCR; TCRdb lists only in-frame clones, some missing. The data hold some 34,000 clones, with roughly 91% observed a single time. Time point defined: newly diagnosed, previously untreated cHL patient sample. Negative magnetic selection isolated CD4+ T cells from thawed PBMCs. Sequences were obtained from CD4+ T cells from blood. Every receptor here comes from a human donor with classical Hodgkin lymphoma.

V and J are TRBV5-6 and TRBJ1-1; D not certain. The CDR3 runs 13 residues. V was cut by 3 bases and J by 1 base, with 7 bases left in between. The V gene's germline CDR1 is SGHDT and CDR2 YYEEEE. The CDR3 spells CASSSLANTEAFF. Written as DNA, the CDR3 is TGTGCCAGCAGCTCGTTGGCGAACACTGAAGCTTTCTTT.

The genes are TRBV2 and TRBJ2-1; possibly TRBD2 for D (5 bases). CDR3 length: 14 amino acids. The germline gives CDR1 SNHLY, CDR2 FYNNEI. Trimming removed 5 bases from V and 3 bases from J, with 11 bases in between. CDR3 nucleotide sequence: TGTGCCAGCAGTCGGAGGTCAGGCTACAATGAGCAGTTCTTC. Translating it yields CASSRRSGYNEQFF. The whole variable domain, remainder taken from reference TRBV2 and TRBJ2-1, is EPEVTQTPSHQVTQMGQEVILRCVPISNHLYFYWYRQILGQKVEFLVSFYNNEISEKSEIFDDQFSVERPDGSNFTLKIRSTKLEDSAMYFCASSRRSGYNEQFFGPGTRLTVL.

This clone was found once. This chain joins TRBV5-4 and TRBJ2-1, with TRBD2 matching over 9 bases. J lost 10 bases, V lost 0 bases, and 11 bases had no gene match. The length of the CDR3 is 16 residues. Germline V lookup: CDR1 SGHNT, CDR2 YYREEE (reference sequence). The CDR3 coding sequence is TGTGCCAGCAGCTTGGGGGGGAGGGGACTAGCAGGCGAGCAGTTCTTC. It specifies CASSLGGRGLAGEQFF.

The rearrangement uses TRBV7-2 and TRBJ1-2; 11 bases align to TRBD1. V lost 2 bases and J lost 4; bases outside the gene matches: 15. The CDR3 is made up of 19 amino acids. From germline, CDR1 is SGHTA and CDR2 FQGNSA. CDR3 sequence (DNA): TGTGCCAGCAGCTTAAATAGGACAGGGGGCCAGAACTCCCGCTATGGCTACACCTTC. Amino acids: CASSLNRTGGQNSRYGYTF.

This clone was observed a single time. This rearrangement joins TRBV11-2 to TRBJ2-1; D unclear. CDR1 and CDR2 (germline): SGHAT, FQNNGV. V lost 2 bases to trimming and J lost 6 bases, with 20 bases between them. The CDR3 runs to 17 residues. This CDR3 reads CASSLSSTVPPSNEQFF. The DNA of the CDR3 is TGTGCCAGCAGCTTATCCAGCACAGTCCCCCCCTCCAATGAGCAGTTCTTC. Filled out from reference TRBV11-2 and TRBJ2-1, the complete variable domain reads EAGVAQSPRYKIIEKRQSVAFWCNPISGHATLYWYQQILGQGPKLLIQFQNNGVVDDSQLPKDRFSAERLKGVDSTLKIQPAKLEDSAVYLCASSLSSTVPPSNEQFFGPGTRLTVL.

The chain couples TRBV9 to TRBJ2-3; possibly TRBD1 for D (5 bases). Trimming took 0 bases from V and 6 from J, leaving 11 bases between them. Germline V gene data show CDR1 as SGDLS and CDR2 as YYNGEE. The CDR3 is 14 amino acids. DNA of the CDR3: TGTGCCAGCAGCGTAGTAGGTAGGGGCGATACGCAGTATTTT. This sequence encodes CASSVVGRGDTQYF.

CDR3 sequence reads: CASGSVGGANTEAFF. The CDR3 region has the DNA TGTGCTAGTGGTTCTGTCGGGGGCGCGAACACTGAAGCTTTCTTT. The V call is TRBV12-5, the J call TRBJ1-1; weak D call: TRBD1 (6 bases). The length of the CDR3 is 15 residues. The V end was cut by 4 bases, the J end by 1 base, with 13 bases between. Germline-derived CDR1 and CDR2 are LGHNT and FRNRAP. Variable domain in full (rest from reference TRBV12-5 and TRBJ1-1): DARVTQTPRHKVTEMGQEVTMRCQPILGHNTVFWYRQTMMQGLELLAYFRNRAPLDDSGMPKDRFSAEMPDATLATLKIQPSEPRDSAVYFCASGSVGGANTEAFFGQGTRLTVV.

The CDR3 sequence: CASTPQGATGEAFF. The CDR3 DNA sequence: TGTGCCAGTACTCCCCAGGGGGCCACTGGAGAAGCTTTCTTT. The rearrangement joins TRBV19 to TRBJ1-1, with 8 bases fitting TRBD1. Germline V gene sequence: CDR1 LNHDA, CDR2 SQIVND (reference sequence). The CDR3 is made up of 14 amino acids. After removal of 7 bases from V and 8 bases from J, the junction contained 12 bases not matched to a gene.

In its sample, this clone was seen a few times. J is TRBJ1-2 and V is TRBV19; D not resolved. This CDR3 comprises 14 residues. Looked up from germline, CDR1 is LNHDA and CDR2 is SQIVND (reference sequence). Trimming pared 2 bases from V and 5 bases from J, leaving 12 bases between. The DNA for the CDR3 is TGTGCCAGTAGTATAACCGCCAGGAAATATGGCTACACCTTC. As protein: CASSITARKYGYTF.

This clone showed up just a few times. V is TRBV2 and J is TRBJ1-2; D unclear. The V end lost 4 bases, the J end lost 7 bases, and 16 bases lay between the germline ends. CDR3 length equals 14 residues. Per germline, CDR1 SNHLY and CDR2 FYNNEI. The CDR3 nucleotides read TGTGCCAGCAGTGTTATTTGGGATTGGGGTGGCTACACCTTC. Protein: CASSVIWDWGGYTF.

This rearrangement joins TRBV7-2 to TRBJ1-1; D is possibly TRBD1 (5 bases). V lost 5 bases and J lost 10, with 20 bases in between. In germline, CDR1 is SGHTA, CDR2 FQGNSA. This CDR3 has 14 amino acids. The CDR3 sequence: CASSPGTGPGTAFF. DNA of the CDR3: TGTGCCAGCAGCCCGGGGACCGGTCCGGGTACAGCTTTCTTT.

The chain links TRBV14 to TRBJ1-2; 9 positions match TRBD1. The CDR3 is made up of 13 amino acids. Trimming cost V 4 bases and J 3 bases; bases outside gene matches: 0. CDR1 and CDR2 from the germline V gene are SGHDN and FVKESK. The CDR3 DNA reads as TGTGCCAGCAGCCGACAGGGGGACTATGGCTACACCTTC. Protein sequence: CASSRQGDYGYTF.

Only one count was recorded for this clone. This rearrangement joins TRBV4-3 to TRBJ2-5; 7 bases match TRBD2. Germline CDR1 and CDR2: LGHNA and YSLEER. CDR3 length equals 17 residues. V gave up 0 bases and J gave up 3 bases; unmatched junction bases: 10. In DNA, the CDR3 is TGCGCCAGCAGCCAAGATCCTTTGGGGACTATTAAAGAGACCCAGTACTTC. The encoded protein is CASSQDPLGTIKETQYF.

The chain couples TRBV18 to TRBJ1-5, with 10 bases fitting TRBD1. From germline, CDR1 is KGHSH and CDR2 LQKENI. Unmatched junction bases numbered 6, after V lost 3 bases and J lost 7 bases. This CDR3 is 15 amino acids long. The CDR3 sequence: CASSPDRGLRQPQHF. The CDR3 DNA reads TGTGCCAGCTCACCCGACAGGGGGCTACGGCAGCCCCAGCATTTT.

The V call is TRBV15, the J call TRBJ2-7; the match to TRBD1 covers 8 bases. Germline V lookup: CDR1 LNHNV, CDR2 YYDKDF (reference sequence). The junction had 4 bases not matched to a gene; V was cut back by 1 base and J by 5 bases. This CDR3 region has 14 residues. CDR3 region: CATSRGSTGDEQYF. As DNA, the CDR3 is TGTGCCACCAGCAGAGGATCGACAGGGGACGAGCAGTACTTC.

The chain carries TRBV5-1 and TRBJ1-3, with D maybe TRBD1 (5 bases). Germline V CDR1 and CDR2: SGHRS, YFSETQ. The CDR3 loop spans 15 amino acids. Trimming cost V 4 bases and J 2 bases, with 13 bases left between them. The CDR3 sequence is CASSKSTATGNTIYF. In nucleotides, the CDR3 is TGCGCCAGCAGCAAATCGACAGCTACTGGAAACACCATATATTTT.

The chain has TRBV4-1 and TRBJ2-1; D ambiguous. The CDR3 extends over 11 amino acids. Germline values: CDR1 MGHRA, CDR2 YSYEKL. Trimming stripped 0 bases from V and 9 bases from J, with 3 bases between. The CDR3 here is CASSQDREQFF. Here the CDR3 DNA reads TGCGCCAGCAGCCAAGACCGTGAGCAGTTCTTC.

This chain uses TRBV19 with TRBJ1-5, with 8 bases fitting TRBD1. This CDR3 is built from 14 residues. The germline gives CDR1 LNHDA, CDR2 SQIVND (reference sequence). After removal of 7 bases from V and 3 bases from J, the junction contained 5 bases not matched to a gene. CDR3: CASTTGGYNQPQHF. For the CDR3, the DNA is TGTGCCAGTACTACAGGGGGTTACAATCAGCCCCAGCATTTT.

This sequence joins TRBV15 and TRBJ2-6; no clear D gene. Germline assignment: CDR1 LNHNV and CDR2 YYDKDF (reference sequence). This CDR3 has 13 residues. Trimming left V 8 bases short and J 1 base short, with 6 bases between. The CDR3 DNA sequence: TGTGCCACCCTTAGGTCTGGGGCCAACGTCCTGACTTTC. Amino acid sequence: CATLRSGANVLTF.

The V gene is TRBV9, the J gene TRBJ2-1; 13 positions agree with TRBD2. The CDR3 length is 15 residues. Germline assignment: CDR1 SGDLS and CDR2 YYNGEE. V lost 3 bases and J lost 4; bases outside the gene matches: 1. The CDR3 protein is CASSEGLAGYNEQFF. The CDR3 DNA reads TGTGCCAGCAGCGAGGGACTAGCGGGATACAATGAGCAGTTCTTC.

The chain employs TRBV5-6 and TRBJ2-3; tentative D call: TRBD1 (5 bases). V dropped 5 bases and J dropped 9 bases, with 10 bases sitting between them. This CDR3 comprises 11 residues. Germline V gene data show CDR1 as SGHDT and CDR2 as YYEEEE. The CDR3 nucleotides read TGTGCCAGCAGTGTCTGGGGCACGCAGTATTTT. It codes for CASSVWGTQYF.

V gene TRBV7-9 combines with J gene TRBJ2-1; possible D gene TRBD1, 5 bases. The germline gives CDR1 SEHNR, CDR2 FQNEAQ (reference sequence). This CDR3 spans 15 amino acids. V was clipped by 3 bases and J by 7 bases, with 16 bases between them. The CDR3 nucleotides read TGTGCCAGCAGCTTGGGGCGAGCCCCGGTGAATGAGCAGTTCTTC. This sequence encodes CASSLGRAPVNEQFF.

The DNA for the CDR3 is TGTGCCAGCAGCTCCGGGACACCGGGCCCAACTGAAGCTTTCTTT. Translating gives CASSSGTPGPTEAFF. V is TRBV5-4 and J is TRBJ1-1; TRBD1 might be the D (6 bases). Trimming shortened V by 3 bases and J by 5 bases, and 17 bases separated the two germline ends. This CDR3 region has 15 residues. The germline CDR1 and CDR2 sequences are SGHNT and YYREEE (reference sequence).

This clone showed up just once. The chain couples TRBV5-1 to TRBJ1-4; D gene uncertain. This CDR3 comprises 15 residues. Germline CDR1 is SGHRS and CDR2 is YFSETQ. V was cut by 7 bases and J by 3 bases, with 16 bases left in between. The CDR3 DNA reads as TGCGCCAGCGGGCTGACACCCTACGCTAATGAAAAACTGTTTTTT. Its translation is CASGLTPYANEKLFF.

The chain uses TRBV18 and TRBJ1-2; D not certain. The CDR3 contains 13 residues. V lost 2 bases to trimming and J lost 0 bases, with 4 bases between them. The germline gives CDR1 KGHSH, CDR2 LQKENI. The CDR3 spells CASSPNSNYGYTF. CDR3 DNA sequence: TGTGCCAGCTCACCAAATTCTAACTATGGCTACACCTTC.

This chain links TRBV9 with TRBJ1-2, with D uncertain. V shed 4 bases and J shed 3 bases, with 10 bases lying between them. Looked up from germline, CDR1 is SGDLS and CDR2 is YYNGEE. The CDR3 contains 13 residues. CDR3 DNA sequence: TGTGCCAGCAGCTACGCTGGGGACTATGGCTACACCTTC. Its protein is CASSYAGDYGYTF.

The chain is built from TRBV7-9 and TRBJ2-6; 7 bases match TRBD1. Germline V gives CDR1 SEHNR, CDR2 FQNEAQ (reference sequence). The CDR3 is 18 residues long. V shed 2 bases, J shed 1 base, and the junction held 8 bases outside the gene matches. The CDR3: CASSLLRTGTSGANVLTF. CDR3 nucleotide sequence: TGTGCCAGCAGCTTATTAAGGACAGGAACTTCTGGGGCCAACGTCCTGACTTTC.

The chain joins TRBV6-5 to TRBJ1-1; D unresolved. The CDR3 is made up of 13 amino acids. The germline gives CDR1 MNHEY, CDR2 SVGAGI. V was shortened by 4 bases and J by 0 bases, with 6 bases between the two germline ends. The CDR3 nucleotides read TGTGCCAGCAGTTTTTTTATGAACACTGAAGCTTTCTTT. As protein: CASSFFMNTEAFF.

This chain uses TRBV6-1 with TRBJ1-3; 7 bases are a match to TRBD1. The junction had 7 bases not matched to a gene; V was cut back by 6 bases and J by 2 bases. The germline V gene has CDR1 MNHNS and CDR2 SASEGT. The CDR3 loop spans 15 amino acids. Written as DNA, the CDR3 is TGTGCCAGCAGCCGCGACAGGGCAACTGGAAACACCATATATTTT. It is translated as CASSRDRATGNTIYF.

The CDR3 protein is CASMRGGQGETQYF. The CDR3 DNA follows: TGTGCCAGCATGCGGGGGGGGCAGGGCGAGACCCAGTACTTC. The chain has TRBV2 and TRBJ2-5; TRBD2 agrees at 9 bases. With 7 bases clipped from V and 5 bases from J, the junction kept 8 bases outside the gene matches. Per germline, CDR1 SNHLY and CDR2 FYNNEI. The CDR3 is 14 residues long.

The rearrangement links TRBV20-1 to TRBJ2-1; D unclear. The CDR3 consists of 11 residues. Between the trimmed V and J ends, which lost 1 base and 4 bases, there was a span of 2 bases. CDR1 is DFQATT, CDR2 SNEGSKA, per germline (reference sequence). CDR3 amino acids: CSARGYNEQFF. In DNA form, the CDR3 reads TGCAGTGCTAGAGGTTACAATGAGCAGTTCTTC.

The chain's CDR3 is CASSMTLQGFGYTF. As DNA, the CDR3 is TGTGCCAGTAGTATGACCCTCCAGGGGTTTGGCTACACCTTC. The rearrangement uses TRBV19 and TRBJ1-2; the D gene is possibly TRBD1 (6 bases). The germline V gene has CDR1 LNHDA and CDR2 SQIVND (reference sequence). V dropped 3 bases and J dropped 7 bases, with 15 bases sitting between them. The CDR3 runs to 14 residues.